These 23 T cell receptor beta chains originate from one sample sequenced in a study of T cell changes during pregnancy in multiple sclerosis (dated by TCRdb to the late 2010s). The library was obtained by the immunoSEQ multiplex PCR assay. In its TCRdb copy, this immuneACCESS table keeps in-frame sequences only and misses some clones. Where compared with another copy, unresolved V genes explain less than half of these, and the others have no known cause. Recorded for this sample are more than 15,000 clones; 70% to 90% of them occurred a single time. 10% to 15% of the sample is taken by the ten largest. This specimen consisted of CD8+ T cells from peripheral blood mononuclear cells, obtained after pregnancy. The source is a female donor in good health, enrolled as a control in a pregnancy study.

This clone came up once. The genes are TRBV9 and TRBJ1-6; 8 bases align to TRBD1. V gave up 3 bases and J gave up 7 bases; unmatched junction bases: 12. The CDR3 contains 17 residues. Germline V gene data show CDR1 as SGDLS and CDR2 as YYNGEE. Here the CDR3 DNA reads TGTGCCAGCAGCGCGCCTTTGGGACAGGAACCAAATTCACCCCTCCACTTT. Translated: CASSAPLGQEPNSPLHF.

The V and J genes are TRBV6-5 and TRBJ2-1; the match to TRBD1 covers 8 bases. Germline V gene data show CDR1 as MNHEY and CDR2 as SVGAGI. This CDR3 contains 15 residues. With 0 bases clipped from V and 5 bases from J, the junction kept 3 bases outside the gene matches. CDR3 residues: CASSYSTDRDNEQFF. For the CDR3, the DNA is TGTGCCAGCAGTTACTCCACGGACAGGGACAATGAGCAGTTCTTC.

The chain is built from TRBV12-5 and TRBJ2-7, with TRBD1 as a possible D gene (5 bases). Looked up from germline, CDR1 is LGHNT and CDR2 is FRNRAP. The CDR3 spans 11 residues. V was pared by 6 bases and J by 6 bases, with 9 bases between. The DNA of the CDR3 is TGTGCTAGTGGCCAGGGTCTCGAGCAGTACTTC. It encodes CASGQGLEQYF.

This clone was observed a single time. This chain uses TRBV2 with TRBJ2-7, with 7 nucleotides matching TRBD2. V lost 6 bases, J lost 3 bases, and 5 bases stayed unmatched. Germline CDR1 is SNHLY and CDR2 is FYNNEI. This CDR3 is 13 amino acids long. The CDR3 loop is CASRLIAGYEQYF. In DNA form, the CDR3 reads TGTGCCAGCAGATTAATAGCGGGCTACGAGCAGTACTTC.

The J gene is TRBJ2-1, the V gene TRBV28, with 12 bases fitting TRBD2. The CDR3 has 19 amino acids. With 5 bases clipped from V and 0 bases from J, the junction kept 11 bases outside the gene matches. Germline CDR1 reads MDHEN; CDR2 reads SYDVKM. The CDR3 is CASSTATSGSLSSYNEQFF. The DNA of the CDR3 is TGTGCCAGCAGTACGGCGACTAGCGGGAGTCTCTCCTCCTACAATGAGCAGTTCTTC.

This chain joins TRBV7-2 and TRBJ2-7; the match to TRBD2 covers 9 bases. The J segment lost 4 bases and the V segment lost 1 base, leaving 8 bases of the junction unmatched. This CDR3 is built from 16 residues. Germline V gene sequence: CDR1 SGHTA, CDR2 FQGNSA. DNA for the CDR3: TGTGCCAGCAGCTTAGGAGGCGGGGGGGCAACATACGAGCAGTACTTC. It yields the protein CASSLGGGGATYEQYF. Together with reference TRBV7-2 and TRBJ2-7, the CDR3 gives the full variable domain: GAGVSQSPSNKVTEKGKDVELRCDPISGHTALYWYRQSLGQGLEFLIYFQGNSAPDKSGLPSDRFSAERTGGSVSTLTIQRTQQEDSAVYLCASSLGGGGATYEQYFGPGTRLTVT.

The CDR3 DNA is TGTGCCACCACAGGGGGGTATGGCTACACCTTC. This encodes CATTGGYGYTF. The chain uses TRBV6-5 and TRBJ1-2; 8 bases align to TRBD1. There are 11 residues in the CDR3. Trimming at V came to 10 bases and at J to 5 bases, leaving 3 bases not matched to a gene. Germline lookup yields CDR1 MNHEY and CDR2 SVGAGI.

This chain links TRBV4-1 with TRBJ2-1; 11 bases agree with TRBD2. V lost 4 bases and J lost 5; bases outside the gene matches: 1. The CDR3 is 14 residues long. The germline V gene encodes CDR1 MGHRA and CDR2 YSYEKL. This chain's CDR3 is CASSLAGGNNEQFF. CDR3 sequence (DNA): TGCGCCAGCAGCCTAGCGGGGGGGAACAATGAGCAGTTCTTC.

The V gene is TRBV9, the J gene TRBJ2-1; 7 nucleotides line up with TRBD2. J gave up 8 bases and V 0 bases, and 5 bases lay outside the gene matches. Germline lookup yields CDR1 SGDLS and CDR2 YYNGEE. CDR3 size: 14 residues. The CDR3 spells CASSVAGGFDEQFF. Written as DNA, the CDR3 is TGTGCCAGCAGCGTAGCGGGGGGTTTCGATGAGCAGTTCTTC. Variable domain in full (rest from reference TRBV9 and TRBJ2-1): DSGVTQTPKHLITATGQRVTLRCSPRSGDLSVYWYQQSLDQGLQFLIQYYNGEERAKGNILERFSAQQFPDLHSELNLSSLELGDSALYFCASSVAGGFDEQFFGPGTRLTVL.

The V and J genes are TRBV19 and TRBJ1-1; no firm D call. Looked up from germline, CDR1 is LNHDA and CDR2 is SQIVND (reference sequence). The CDR3 is 12 amino acids. Trimming stripped 8 bases from V and 4 bases from J, with 11 bases between. The CDR3 sequence: CASQYSVTEAFF. Written as DNA, the CDR3 is TGTGCCAGTCAATACTCGGTCACTGAAGCTTTCTTT.

The rearrangement joins TRBV9 to TRBJ2-7, with a weak D call TRBD1 (6 bases). The CDR3 is 14 amino acids. Trimming pared 0 bases from V and 7 bases from J, leaving 14 bases between. The V gene's germline CDR1 is SGDLS and CDR2 YYNGEE. In DNA, the CDR3 is TGTGCCAGCAGCGTAGTGTCAGGGGTTGAAGAGCAGTACTTC. It specifies CASSVVSGVEEQYF.

The J gene is TRBJ2-1, the V gene TRBV29-1; 7 bases fit TRBD2. The V gene end was trimmed by 8 bases and the J gene end by 7 bases; junction bases not matched to a gene: 14. The germline V gene encodes CDR1 SQVTM and CDR2 ANQGSEA. The CDR3 extends over 14 amino acids. Here the CDR3 DNA reads TGCAGCTCCCCCGGGGCGGGAGTTTCGAATGAGCAGTTCTTC. This codes for CSSPGAGVSNEQFF.

CDR3 nucleotide sequence: TGTGCCAGCAGCGCCCTTGGGACAGGGAATTTCTTT. This gives the protein CASSALGTGNFF. V usage is TRBV9 and J usage is TRBJ1-1, with 9 bases matching TRBD1. The CDR3 loop spans 12 amino acids. Germline V CDR1 and CDR2: SGDLS, YYNGEE. V lost 3 bases, J lost 13 bases, and 7 bases stayed unmatched. Drawing the rest from reference TRBV9 and TRBJ1-1, the complete variable domain is DSGVTQTPKHLITATGQRVTLRCSPRSGDLSVYWYQQSLDQGLQFLIQYYNGEERAKGNILERFSAQQFPDLHSELNLSSLELGDSALYFCASSALGTGNFFGQGTRLTVV.

The chain couples TRBV7-6 to TRBJ2-1, with D possibly being TRBD1 (6 bases). The length of the CDR3 is 20 residues. Germline-derived CDR1 and CDR2 are SGHVS and FNYEAQ. The germline V and J ends were trimmed by 1 base and 0 bases, with 22 bases remaining between them. CDR3 sequence (DNA): TGTGCCAGCAGCTTAGTAAGGAGGACAGCCTTCGTAAGCTCCTACAATGAGCAGTTCTTC. Its protein product is CASSLVRRTAFVSSYNEQFF. Complete variable domain (other parts from reference TRBV7-6 and TRBJ2-1): GAGVSQSPRYKVTKRGQDVALRCDPISGHVSLYWYRQALGQGPEFLTYFNYEAQQDKSGLPNDRFSAERPEGSISTLTIQRTEQRDSAMYRCASSLVRRTAFVSSYNEQFFGPGTRLTVL.

The chain carries TRBV6-5 and TRBJ1-1, with D unresolved. This CDR3 is 13 amino acids long. V was trimmed by 6 bases and J by 0 bases, leaving 8 bases between them. Germline CDR1 reads MNHEY; CDR2 reads SVGAGI. In nucleotides, the CDR3 is TGTGCCAGCAGGAGAACCATGAACACTGAAGCTTTCTTT. This encodes CASRRTMNTEAFF.

The V gene is TRBV15, the J gene TRBJ2-7; TRBD1 aligns across 7 bases. Trimming removed 1 base from V and 9 bases from J; junction bases left unmatched: 6. Germline-derived CDR1 and CDR2 are LNHNV and YYDKDF (reference sequence). The CDR3 is 13 amino acids. The CDR3, as DNA: TGTGCCACCAGCAGAGTCAGGGGGTCAGTGCAGTACTTC. This codes for CATSRVRGSVQYF.

This sequence joins TRBV2 and TRBJ2-1, with 7 bases that match TRBD1. The CDR3 loop spans 15 amino acids. The V gene's germline CDR1 is SNHLY and CDR2 FYNNEI. With V trimmed by 4 bases and J by 8 bases, 11 bases remained unmatched. The CDR3 nucleotides read TGTGCCAGCAGTGTGAGGGGGCCTGAAGGCGATGAGCAGTTCTTC. It codes for CASSVRGPEGDEQFF.

This clone is classed as medium-sized. The V and J genes are TRBV15 and TRBJ2-6, with 7 bases fitting TRBD1. Germline V gene lookup returns CDR1 LNHNV and CDR2 YYDKDF (reference sequence). The CDR3 covers 19 residues. The V and J ends lost 4 bases and 0 bases, in that order; junction bases with no gene match: 12. Here the CDR3 DNA reads TGTGCCACCAGCACTCAGATCGGACAGGAAATCTCTGGGGCCAACGTCCTGACTTTC. Its translation: CATSTQIGQEISGANVLTF.

This sequence joins TRBV6-4 and TRBJ2-6, with D perhaps TRBD1 (5 bases). Germline V gene data show CDR1 as MRHNA and CDR2 as SNTAGT. Trimming took 3 bases from V and 0 from J, leaving 6 bases between them. The length of the CDR3 is 15 residues. The CDR3 region is CASSEDSSGANVLTF. The CDR3 bases are TGTGCCAGCAGTGAAGACAGCTCTGGGGCCAACGTCCTGACTTTC.

The CDR3 DNA is TGTGCCAGCAGCTTGGCCAAAGGACAGGGTTTAGGGTATGGCTACACCTTC. Translating gives CASSLAKGQGLGYGYTF. This chain links TRBV5-6 with TRBJ1-2; 8 bases fit TRBD1. This CDR3 is 17 amino acids long. The V gene end was trimmed by 0 bases and the J gene end by 5 bases; junction bases not matched to a gene: 12. Per the germline V gene, CDR1 is SGHDT and CDR2 is YYEEEE.

A single count supports this clone. The chain links TRBV5-5 to TRBJ1-1, with 7 nucleotides matching TRBD1. Germline assignment: CDR1 SGHKS and CDR2 YYEKEE (reference sequence). V gave up 0 bases and J gave up 1 base; unmatched junction bases: 3. This CDR3 spans 15 amino acids. The CDR3 nucleotides read TGTGCCAGCAGCTTGGATTACAGGGGGAACACTGAAGCTTTCTTT. The encoded protein is CASSLDYRGNTEAFF.

This chain connects TRBV4-1 to TRBJ2-3; 8 nucleotides align to TRBD2. The V gene's germline CDR1 is MGHRA and CDR2 YSYEKL. The CDR3 covers 17 residues. V lost 7 bases, J lost 2 bases, and 14 bases stayed unmatched. CDR3 coding DNA: TGCGCCAGCATGCCATATAGCGGGGCCTTGTTCACAGATACGCAGTATTTT. Protein: CASMPYSGALFTDTQYF.

This clone is classed as medium-sized. V is TRBV2 and J is TRBJ2-2; 8 bases line up with TRBD1. V lost 7 bases, J lost 6 bases, and 10 bases stayed unmatched. The V gene's germline CDR1 is SNHLY and CDR2 FYNNEI. The CDR3 is made up of 15 amino acids. CDR3 coding DNA: TGTGCCAGCAATCCGGGACAGGTGATTCCCGGGGAGCTGTTTTTT. Residues: CASNPGQVIPGELFF. Filled out from reference TRBV2 and TRBJ2-2, the complete variable domain reads EPEVTQTPSHQVTQMGQEVILRCVPISNHLYFYWYRQILGQKVEFLVSFYNNEISEKSEIFDDQFSVERPDGSNFTLKIRSTKLEDSAMYFCASNPGQVIPGELFFGEGSRLTVL.